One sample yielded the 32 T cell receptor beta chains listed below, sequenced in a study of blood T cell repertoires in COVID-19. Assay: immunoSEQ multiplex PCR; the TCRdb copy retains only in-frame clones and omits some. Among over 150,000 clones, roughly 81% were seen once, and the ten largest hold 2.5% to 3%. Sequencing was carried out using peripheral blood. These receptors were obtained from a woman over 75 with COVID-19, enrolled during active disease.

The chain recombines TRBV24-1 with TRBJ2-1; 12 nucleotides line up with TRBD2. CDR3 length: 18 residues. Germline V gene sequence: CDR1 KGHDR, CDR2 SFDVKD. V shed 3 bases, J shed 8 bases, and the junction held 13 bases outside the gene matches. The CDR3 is CATSDPSPGLAGLDEQFF. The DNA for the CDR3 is TGTGCCACCAGTGATCCTTCCCCGGGACTAGCGGGTTTAGATGAGCAGTTCTTC.

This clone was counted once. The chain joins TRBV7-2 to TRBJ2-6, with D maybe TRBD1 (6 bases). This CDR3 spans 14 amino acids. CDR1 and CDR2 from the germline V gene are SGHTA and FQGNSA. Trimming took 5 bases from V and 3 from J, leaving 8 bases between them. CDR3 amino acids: CASSSRGGANVLTF. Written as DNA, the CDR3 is TGTGCCAGCAGCAGCAGGGGTGGGGCCAACGTCCTGACTTTC.

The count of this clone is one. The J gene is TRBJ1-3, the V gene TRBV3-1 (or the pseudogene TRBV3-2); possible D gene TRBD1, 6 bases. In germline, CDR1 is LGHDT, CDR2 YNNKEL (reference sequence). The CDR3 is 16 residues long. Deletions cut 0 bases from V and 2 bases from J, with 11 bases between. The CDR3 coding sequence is TGTGCCAGCAGCCAAGATCCAGGGGCGGCTGGAAACACCATATATTTT. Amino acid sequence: CASSQDPGAAGNTIYF.

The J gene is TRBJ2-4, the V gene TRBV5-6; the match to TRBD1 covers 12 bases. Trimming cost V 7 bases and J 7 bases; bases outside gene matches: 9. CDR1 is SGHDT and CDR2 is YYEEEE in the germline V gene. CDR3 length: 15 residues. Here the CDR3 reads CASAWGQGAWNIQYF. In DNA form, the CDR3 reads TGTGCCAGCGCTTGGGGACAGGGGGCTTGGAACATTCAGTACTTC. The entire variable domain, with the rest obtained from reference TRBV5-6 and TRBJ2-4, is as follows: DAGVTQSPTHLIKTRGQQVTLRCSPKSGHDTVSWYQQALGQGPQFIFQYYEEEERQRGNFPDRFSGHQFPNYSSELNVNALLLGDSALYLCASAWGQGAWNIQYFGAGTRLSVL.

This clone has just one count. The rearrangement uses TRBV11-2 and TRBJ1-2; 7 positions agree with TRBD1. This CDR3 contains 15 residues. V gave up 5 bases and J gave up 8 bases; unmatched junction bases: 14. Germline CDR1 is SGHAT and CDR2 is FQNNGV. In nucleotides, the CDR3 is TGTGCCAGCAGCCCTATGTCCGGGACAGATAGGGGCTACACCTTC. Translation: CASSPMSGTDRGYTF.

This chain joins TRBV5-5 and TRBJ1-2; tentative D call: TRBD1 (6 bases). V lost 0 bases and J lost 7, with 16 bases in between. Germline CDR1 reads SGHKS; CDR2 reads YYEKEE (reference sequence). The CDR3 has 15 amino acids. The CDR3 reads CASSLAPSGGSGYTF. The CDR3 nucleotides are TGTGCCAGCAGCTTGGCCCCCTCTGGGGGCAGTGGCTACACCTTC. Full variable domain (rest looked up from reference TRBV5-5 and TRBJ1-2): DAGVTQSPTHLIKTRGQQVTLRCSPISGHKSVSWYQQVLGQGPQFIFQYYEKEERGRGNFPDRFSARQFPNYSSELNVNALLLGDSALYLCASSLAPSGGSGYTFGSGTRLTVV.

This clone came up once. Here the CDR3 DNA reads TGTGCCAGCAGCTTGGACAGGGGGCAGCCCCAGCATTTT. Protein product: CASSLDRGQPQHF. The V call is TRBV7-8, the J call TRBJ1-5; 10 bases line up with TRBD1. The CDR3 is 13 amino acids. Germline values: CDR1 SGHVS, CDR2 FQNEAQ. Losses at the gene ends were 3 bases for V and 7 bases for J; bases not matched to a gene: 0.

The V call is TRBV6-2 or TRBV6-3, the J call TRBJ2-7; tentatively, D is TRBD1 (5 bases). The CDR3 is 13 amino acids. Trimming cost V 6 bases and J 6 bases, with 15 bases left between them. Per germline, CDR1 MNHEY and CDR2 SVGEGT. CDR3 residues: CASSRLQGSEQYF. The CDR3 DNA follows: TGTGCCAGCAGCCGACTGCAGGGTTCCGAGCAGTACTTC.

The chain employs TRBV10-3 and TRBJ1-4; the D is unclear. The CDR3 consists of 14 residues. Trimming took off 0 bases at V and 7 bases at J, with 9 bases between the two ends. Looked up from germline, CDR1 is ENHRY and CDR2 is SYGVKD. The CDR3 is CAISESAGSEKLFF. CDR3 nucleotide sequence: TGTGCCATCAGTGAGTCGGCGGGTAGTGAAAAACTGTTTTTT.

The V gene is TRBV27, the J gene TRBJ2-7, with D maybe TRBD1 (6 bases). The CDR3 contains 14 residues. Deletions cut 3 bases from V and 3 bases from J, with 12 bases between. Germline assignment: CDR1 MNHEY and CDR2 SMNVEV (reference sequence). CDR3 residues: CASSFSGTHYEQYF. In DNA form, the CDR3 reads TGTGCCAGCAGTTTTTCCGGGACACACTACGAGCAGTACTTC.

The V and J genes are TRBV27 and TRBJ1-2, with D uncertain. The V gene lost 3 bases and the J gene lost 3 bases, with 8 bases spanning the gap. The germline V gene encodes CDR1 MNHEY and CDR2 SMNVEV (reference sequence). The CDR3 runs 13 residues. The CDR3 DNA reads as TGTGCCAGCAGTTTCTTACGGGACTATGGCTACACCTTC. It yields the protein CASSFLRDYGYTF.

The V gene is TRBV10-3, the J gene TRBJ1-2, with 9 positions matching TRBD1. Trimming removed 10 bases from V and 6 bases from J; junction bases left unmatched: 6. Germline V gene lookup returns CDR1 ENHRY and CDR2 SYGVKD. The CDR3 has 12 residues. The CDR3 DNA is TGTGCCACGGGACAGGGTGGCCATGGCTACACCTTC. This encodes CATGQGGHGYTF.

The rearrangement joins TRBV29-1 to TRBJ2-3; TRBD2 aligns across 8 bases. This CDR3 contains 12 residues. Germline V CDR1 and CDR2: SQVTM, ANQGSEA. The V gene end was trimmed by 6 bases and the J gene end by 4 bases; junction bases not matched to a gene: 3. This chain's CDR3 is CSVRGGPDTQYF. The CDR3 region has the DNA TGCAGCGTCCGGGGGGGTCCAGATACGCAGTATTTT.

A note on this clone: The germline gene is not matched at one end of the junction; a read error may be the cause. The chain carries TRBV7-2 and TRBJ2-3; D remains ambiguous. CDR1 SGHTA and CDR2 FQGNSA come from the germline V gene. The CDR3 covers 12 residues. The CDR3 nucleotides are TGTGCCAGCAGCTTAGACACAAATACGCAGTATTTT. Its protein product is CASSLDTNTQYF. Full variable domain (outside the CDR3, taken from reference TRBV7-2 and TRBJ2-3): GAGVSQSPSNKVTEKGKDVELRCDPISGHTALYWYRQSLGQGLEFLIYFQGNSAPDKSGLPSDRFSAERTGGSVSTLTIQRTQQEDSAVYLCASSLDTNTQYFGPGTRLTVL.

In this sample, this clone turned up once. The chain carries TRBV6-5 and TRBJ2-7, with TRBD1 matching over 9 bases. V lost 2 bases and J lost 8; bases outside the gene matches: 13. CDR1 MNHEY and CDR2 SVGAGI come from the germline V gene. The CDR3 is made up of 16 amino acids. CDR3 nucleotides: TGTGCCAGCAGTTACCCCCAGACAGGGGGATTCCCCAAGCAGTACTTC. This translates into CASSYPQTGGFPKQYF.

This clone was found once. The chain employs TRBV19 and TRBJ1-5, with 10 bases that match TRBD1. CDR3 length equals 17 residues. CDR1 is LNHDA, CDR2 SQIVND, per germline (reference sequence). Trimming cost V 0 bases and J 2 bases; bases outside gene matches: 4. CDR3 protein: CASSIDLGTGGNQPQHF. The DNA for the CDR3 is TGTGCCAGTAGTATAGATCTTGGGACAGGGGGCAATCAGCCCCAGCATTTT.

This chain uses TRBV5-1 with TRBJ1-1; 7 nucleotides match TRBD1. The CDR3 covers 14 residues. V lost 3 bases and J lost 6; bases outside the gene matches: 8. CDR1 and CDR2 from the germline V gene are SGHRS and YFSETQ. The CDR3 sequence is CASSSIPGTAEAFF. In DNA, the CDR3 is TGCGCCAGCAGCTCGATTCCCGGGACAGCTGAAGCTTTCTTT.

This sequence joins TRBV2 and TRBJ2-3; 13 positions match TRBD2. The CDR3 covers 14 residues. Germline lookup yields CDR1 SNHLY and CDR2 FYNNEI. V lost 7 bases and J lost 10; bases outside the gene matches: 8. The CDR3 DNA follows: TGTGCCAGCAAGACGGGACTAGCGGGATTCTCGCAGTATTTT. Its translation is CASKTGLAGFSQYF.

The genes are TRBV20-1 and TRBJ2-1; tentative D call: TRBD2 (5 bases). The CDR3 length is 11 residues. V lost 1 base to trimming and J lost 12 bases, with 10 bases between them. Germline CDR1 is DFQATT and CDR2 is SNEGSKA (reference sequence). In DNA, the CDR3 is TGCAGTGCTAGAGGGCTAGCTGGGCAGTTCTTC. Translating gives CSARGLAGQFF.

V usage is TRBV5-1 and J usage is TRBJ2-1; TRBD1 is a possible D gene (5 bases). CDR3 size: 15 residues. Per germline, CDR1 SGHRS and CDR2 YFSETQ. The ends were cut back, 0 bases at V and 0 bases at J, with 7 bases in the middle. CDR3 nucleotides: TGCGCCAGCAGCTTGGAGGGGAACTCCTACAATGAGCAGTTCTTC. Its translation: CASSLEGNSYNEQFF.

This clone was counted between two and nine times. CDR3 sequence: CASSGRRYEQYF. The CDR3 nucleotides read TGTGCCAGCAGTGGCAGGCGCTACGAGCAGTACTTC. The J gene is TRBJ2-7, the V gene TRBV28; no clear D. Germline CDR1 MDHEN, CDR2 SYDVKM. V was shortened by 5 bases and J by 3 bases, with 8 bases between the two germline ends. CDR3 length: 12 amino acids.

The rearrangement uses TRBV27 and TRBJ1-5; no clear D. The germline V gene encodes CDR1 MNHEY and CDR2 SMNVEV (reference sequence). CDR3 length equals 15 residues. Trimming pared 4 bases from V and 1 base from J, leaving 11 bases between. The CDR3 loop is CASSWGGLSNQPQHF. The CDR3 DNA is TGTGCCAGCAGTTGGGGAGGGTTGAGCAATCAGCCCCAGCATTTT.

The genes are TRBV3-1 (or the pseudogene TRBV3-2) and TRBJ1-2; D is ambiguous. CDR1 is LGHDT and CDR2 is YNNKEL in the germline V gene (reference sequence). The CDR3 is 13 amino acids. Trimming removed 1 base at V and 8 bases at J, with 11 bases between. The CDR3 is CASSQVVGWGYTF. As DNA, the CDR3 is TGTGCCAGCAGCCAAGTCGTCGGTTGGGGCTACACCTTC.

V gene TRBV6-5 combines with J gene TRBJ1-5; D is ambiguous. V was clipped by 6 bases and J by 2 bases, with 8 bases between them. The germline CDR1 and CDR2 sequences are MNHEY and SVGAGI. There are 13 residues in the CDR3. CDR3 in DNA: TGTGCCAGCAGGAGAGAGCGCAATCAGCCCCAGCATTTT. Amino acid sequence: CASRRERNQPQHF.

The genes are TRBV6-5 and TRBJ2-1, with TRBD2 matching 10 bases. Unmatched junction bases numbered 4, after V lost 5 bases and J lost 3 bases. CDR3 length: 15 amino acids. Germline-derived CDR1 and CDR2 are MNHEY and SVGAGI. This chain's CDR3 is CASSKREGLYNEQFF. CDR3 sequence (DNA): TGTGCCAGCAGTAAGCGGGAGGGTCTCTACAATGAGCAGTTCTTC.

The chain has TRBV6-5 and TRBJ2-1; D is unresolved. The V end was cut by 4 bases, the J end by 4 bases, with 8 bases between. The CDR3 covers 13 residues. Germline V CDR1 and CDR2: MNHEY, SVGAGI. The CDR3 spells CASSFDTYNEQFF. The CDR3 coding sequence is TGTGCCAGCAGTTTCGACACATACAATGAGCAGTTCTTC.

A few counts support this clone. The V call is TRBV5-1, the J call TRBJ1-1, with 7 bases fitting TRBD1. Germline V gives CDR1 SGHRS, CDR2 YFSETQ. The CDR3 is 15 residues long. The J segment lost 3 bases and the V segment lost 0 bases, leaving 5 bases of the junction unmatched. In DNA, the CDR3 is TGCGCCAGCAGCTTGGAAGTAGGGGGCCACACTGAAGCTTTCTTT. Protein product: CASSLEVGGHTEAFF. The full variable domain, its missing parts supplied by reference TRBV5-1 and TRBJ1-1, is KAGVTQTPRYLIKTRGQQVTLSCSPISGHRSVSWYQQTPGQGLQFLFEYFSETQRNKGNFPGRFSGRQFSNSRSEMNVSTLELGDSALYLCASSLEVGGHTEAFFGQGTRLTVV.

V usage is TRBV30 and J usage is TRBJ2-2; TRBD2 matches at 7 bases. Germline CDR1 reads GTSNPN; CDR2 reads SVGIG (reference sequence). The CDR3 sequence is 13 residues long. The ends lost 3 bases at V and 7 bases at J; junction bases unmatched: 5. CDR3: CAWRMERDGELFF. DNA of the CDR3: TGTGCCTGGAGAATGGAGCGGGACGGGGAGCTGTTTTTT.

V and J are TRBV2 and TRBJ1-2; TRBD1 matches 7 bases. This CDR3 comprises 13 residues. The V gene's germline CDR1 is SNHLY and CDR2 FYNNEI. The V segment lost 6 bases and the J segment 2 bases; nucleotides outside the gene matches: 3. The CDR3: CASRQTGNYGYTF. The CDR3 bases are TGTGCCAGCAGGCAGACAGGGAACTATGGCTACACCTTC.

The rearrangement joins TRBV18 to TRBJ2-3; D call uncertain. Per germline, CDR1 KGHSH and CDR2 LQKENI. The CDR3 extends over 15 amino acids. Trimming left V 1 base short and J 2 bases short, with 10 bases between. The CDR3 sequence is CASSPRIADTDTQYF. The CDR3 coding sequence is TGTGCCAGCTCACCACGAATAGCCGACACAGATACGCAGTATTTT.

DNA for the CDR3: TGTGCCACCAAAAATCTGACAGGGGGTACTGAAGCTTTCTTT. It specifies CATKNLTGGTEAFF. The V call is TRBV15, the J call TRBJ1-1, with 9 nucleotides matching TRBD1. The junction had 8 bases not matched to a gene; V was cut back by 7 bases and J by 5 bases. Germline values: CDR1 LNHNV, CDR2 YYDKDF (reference sequence). CDR3 size: 14 residues.

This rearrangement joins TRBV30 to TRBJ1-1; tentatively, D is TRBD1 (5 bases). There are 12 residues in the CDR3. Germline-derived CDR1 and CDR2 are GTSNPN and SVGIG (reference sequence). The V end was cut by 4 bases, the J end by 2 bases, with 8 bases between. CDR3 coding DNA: TGTGCCTGGAACGGGGGAAACACTGAAGCTTTCTTT. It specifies CAWNGGNTEAFF.